Sequencing of this TCR beta chain was carried out in a study of T cells in Graves' hyperthyroidism and ophthalmopathy. This CDR3 has 19 amino acids. The ends lost 4 bases at V and 4 bases at J; junction bases unmatched: 16. Germline V gene lookup returns CDR1 SGHNT and CDR2 YYREEE (reference sequence). Based on clinical symptoms, serum thyroxine and TRAb, thyroid ultrasound and orbital computed tomography, diagnoses were reached. This clonotype occurred a few times. RNA transcripts yielded amplified TCR beta CDR3 regions. Carried out on the TCR CDR3, a first-round RT-PCR used the HTBI primer set. TCRdb itself ran the multiplex PCR reads through MiXCR, one entry per CDR3 protein. The data contain about 350,000 distinct CDR3 sequences, about 15% of them seen just once; the ten biggest clones take up around 24%.

Sequencing was done on a sample of blood. J is TRBJ2-2 and V is TRBV5-4, with 10 nucleotides matching TRBD2. The sequence was collected from a woman younger than 45 with Graves' hyperthyroidism. CDR3 protein: CASSPSQKREGTGTGELFF. The CDR3 DNA reads as TGTGCCAGCAGCCCCTCTCAAAAGCGGGAGGGCACGGGCACCGGGGAGCTGTTTTTT.